The 10 T cell receptor beta chains in this list originate from one sample, sequenced in a study of OX40 agonist ivuxolimab in advanced cancers. Measured with immunoSEQ multiplex PCR; TCRdb has only the in-frame clones, and not every one. This sample carries 70,000 to 90,000 clones, 70% to 90% of them seen once, and the ten largest clones take about an eighth. Sequences were derived from CD4+ or CD8+ T cells sorted from blood, sampled in a trial of the OX40 agonist ivuxolimab. The origin of the receptors is an adult with an advanced solid tumor such as melanoma, head and neck, liver or kidney cancer.

The chain is built from TRBV18 and TRBJ1-4; no firm D call. Germline values: CDR1 KGHSH, CDR2 LQKENI. This CDR3 is 14 amino acids long. V lost 1 base and J lost 3, with 6 bases in between. The CDR3 reads CASSPRAANEKLFF. CDR3 nucleotide sequence: TGTGCCAGCTCACCACGAGCGGCTAATGAAAAACTGTTTTTT.

The rearrangement joins TRBV6-1 to TRBJ2-1; 10 nucleotides match TRBD2. With 8 bases clipped from V and 7 bases from J, the junction kept 11 bases outside the gene matches. The CDR3 consists of 15 residues. Germline CDR1 MNHNS, CDR2 SASEGT. The chain's CDR3 is CASHRSGRVGNEQFF. Written as DNA, the CDR3 is TGTGCCAGCCATAGGAGCGGGAGGGTAGGTAATGAGCAGTTCTTC.

J is TRBJ1-2 and V is TRBV7-8, with D unclear. Per the germline V gene, CDR1 is SGHVS and CDR2 is FQNEAQ. The CDR3 extends over 13 amino acids. V lost 1 base and J 2 bases, leaving 5 bases between the germline ends. CDR3 loop: CASSLDQNYGYTF. CDR3 DNA: TGTGCCAGCAGCTTAGACCAAAACTATGGCTACACCTTC.

V is TRBV13 and J is TRBJ2-7; 9 bases line up with TRBD2. Germline V gene data show CDR1 as PRHDT and CDR2 as FYEKMQ (reference sequence). This CDR3 comprises 15 residues. The V gene end was trimmed by 3 bases and the J gene end by 3 bases; junction bases not matched to a gene: 6. The CDR3 DNA reads TGTGCCAGCAGCTTGACTAGCGGAGTCTTCTACGAGCAGTACTTC. It yields the protein CASSLTSGVFYEQYF. The full variable domain, rest sourced from reference TRBV13 and TRBJ2-7, is AAGVIQSPRHLIKEKRETATLKCYPIPRHDTVYWYQQGPGQDPQFLISFYEKMQSDKGSIPDRFSAQQFSDYHSELNMSSLELGDSALYFCASSLTSGVFYEQYFGPGTRLTVT.

This clone has a count of ten or more. Other DNA sequences within the sample encode an identical CDR3. This chain links TRBV14 with TRBJ1-5; the D is unclear. There are 14 residues in the CDR3. Germline values: CDR1 SGHDN, CDR2 FVKESK. V dropped 1 base and J dropped 6 bases, with 10 bases sitting between them. The CDR3 DNA is TGTGCCAGCAGCCAAGGGTCCTCTGGTCAGCCCCAGCATTTT. Its protein is CASSQGSSGQPQHF.

V and J are TRBV6-5 and TRBJ2-1, with 9 bases matching TRBD1. The CDR3 covers 13 residues. Germline assignment: CDR1 MNHEY and CDR2 SVGAGI. The V gene end was trimmed by 10 bases and the J gene end by 4 bases; junction bases not matched to a gene: 5. The CDR3 DNA is TGTGCCACCAGGGGACAGGGATACAATGAGCAGTTCTTC. This encodes CATRGQGYNEQFF.

V and J are TRBV13 and TRBJ1-1, with 7 nucleotides matching TRBD1. The CDR3 loop spans 14 amino acids. V was pared by 5 bases and J by 5 bases, with 8 bases of the junction left unmatched. Germline V lookup: CDR1 PRHDT, CDR2 FYEKMQ (reference sequence). CDR3 nucleotide sequence: TGTGCCAGCAGCCAGACAGGGCGGGTAACTGAAGCTTTCTTT. This encodes CASSQTGRVTEAFF.

This sequence joins TRBV6-5 and TRBJ2-7; D perhaps matches TRBD2 (5 bases). The CDR3 is made up of 15 amino acids. The ends were cut back, 0 bases at V and 1 base at J, with 10 bases in the middle. Germline CDR1 is MNHEY and CDR2 is SVGAGI. CDR3 coding DNA: TGTGCCAGCAGTTACTCCGACCCGGGATCCTACGAGCAGTACTTC. This gives the protein CASSYSDPGSYEQYF.

The chain employs TRBV11-2 and TRBJ2-1; unclear D gene. Germline V gene sequence: CDR1 SGHAT, CDR2 FQNNGV. The CDR3 extends over 13 amino acids. Trimming shortened V by 2 bases and J by 4 bases, and 6 bases separated the two germline ends. CDR3 sequence: CASSLPPYNEQFF. CDR3 nucleotide sequence: TGTGCCAGCAGCTTACCCCCGTACAATGAGCAGTTCTTC.

This rearrangement joins TRBV29-1 to TRBJ1-2, with D possibly being TRBD1 (5 bases). Germline CDR1 reads SQVTM; CDR2 reads ANQGSEA. This CDR3 has 13 residues. Trimming cost V 0 bases and J 5 bases, with 10 bases left between them. The CDR3 loop reads CSVEDGGVYGYTF. The CDR3 DNA sequence: TGCAGCGTTGAAGATGGGGGTGTTTATGGCTACACCTTC.